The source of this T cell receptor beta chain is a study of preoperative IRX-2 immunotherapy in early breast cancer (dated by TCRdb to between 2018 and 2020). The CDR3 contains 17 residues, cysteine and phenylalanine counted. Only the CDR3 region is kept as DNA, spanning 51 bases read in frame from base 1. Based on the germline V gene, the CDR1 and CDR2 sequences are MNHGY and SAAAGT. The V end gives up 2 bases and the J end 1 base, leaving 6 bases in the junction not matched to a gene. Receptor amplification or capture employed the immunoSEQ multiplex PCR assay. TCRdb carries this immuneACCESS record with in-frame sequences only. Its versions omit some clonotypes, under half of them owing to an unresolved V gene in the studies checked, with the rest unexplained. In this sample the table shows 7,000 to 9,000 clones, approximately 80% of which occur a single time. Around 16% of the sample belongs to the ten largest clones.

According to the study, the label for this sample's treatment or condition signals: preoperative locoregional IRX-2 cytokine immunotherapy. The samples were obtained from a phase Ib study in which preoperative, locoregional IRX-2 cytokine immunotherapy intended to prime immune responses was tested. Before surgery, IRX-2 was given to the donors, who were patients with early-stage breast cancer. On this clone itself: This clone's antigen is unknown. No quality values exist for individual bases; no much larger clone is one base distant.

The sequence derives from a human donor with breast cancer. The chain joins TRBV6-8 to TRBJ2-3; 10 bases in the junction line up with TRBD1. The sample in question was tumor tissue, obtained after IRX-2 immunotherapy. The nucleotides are TGTGCCAGCAGTTACCGGATGACAGGGGGCCGCACAGATACGCAGTATTTT. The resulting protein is CASSYRMTGGRTDTQYF.